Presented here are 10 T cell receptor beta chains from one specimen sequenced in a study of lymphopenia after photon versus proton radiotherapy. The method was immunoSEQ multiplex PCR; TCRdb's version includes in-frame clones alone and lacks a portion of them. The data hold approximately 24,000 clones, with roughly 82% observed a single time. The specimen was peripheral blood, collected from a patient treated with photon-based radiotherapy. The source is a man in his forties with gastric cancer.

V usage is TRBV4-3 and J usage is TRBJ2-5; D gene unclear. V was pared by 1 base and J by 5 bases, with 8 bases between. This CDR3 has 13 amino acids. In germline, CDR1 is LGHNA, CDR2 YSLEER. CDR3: CASSQGVGETQYF. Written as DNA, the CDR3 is TGCGCCAGCAGCCAAGGGGTGGGGGAGACCCAGTACTTC.

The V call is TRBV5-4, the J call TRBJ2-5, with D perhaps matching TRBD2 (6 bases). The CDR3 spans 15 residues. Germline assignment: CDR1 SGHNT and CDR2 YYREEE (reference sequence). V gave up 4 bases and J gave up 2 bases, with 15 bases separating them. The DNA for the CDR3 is TGTGCCAGCAGCATTGGCAATAGCGGACAAGAGACCCAGTACTTC. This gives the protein CASSIGNSGQETQYF.

The CDR3 nucleotides are TGTGCCAGCAGCCCCAGCCTGGGGCACACTGAAGCTTTCTTT. It translates to CASSPSLGHTEAFF. The V and J genes are TRBV4-2 and TRBJ1-1; possible D gene TRBD1, 5 bases. This CDR3 is 14 amino acids long. Trimming pared 4 bases from V and 3 bases from J, leaving 12 bases between. CDR1 and CDR2 (germline): LGHNA, YNFKEQ.

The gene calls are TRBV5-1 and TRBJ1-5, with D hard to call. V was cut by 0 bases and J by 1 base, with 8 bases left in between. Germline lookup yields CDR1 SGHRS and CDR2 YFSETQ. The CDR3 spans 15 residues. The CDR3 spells CASSLEGDSNQPQHF. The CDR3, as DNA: TGCGCCAGCAGCTTGGAAGGCGACAGCAATCAGCCCCAGCATTTT.

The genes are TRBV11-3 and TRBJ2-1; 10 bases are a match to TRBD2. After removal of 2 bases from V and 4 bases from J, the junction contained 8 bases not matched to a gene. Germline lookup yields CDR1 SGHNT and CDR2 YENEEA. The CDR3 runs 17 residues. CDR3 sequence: CASSLWYTSGAYNEQFF. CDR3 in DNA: TGTGCCAGCAGCTTATGGTACACTAGCGGGGCATACAATGAGCAGTTCTTC. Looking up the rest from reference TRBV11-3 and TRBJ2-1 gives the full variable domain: EAGVVQSPRYKIIEKKQPVAFWCNPISGHNTLYWYLQNLGQGPELLIRYENEEAVDDSQLPKDRFSAERLKGVDSTLKIQPAELGDSAVYLCASSLWYTSGAYNEQFFGPGTRLTVL.

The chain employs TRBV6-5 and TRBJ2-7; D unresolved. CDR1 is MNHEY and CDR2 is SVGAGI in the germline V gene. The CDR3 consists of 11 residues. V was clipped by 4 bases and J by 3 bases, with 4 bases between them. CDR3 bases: TGTGCCAGCAGTTCTTTCTACGAGCAGTACTTC. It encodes CASSSFYEQYF.

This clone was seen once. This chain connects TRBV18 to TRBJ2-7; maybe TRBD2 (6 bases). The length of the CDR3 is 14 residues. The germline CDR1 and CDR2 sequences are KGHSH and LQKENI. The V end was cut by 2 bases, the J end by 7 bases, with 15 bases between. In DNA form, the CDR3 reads TGTGCCAGCTCACCAGGAGGGCATCCAGGGGAGCAGTACTTC. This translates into CASSPGGHPGEQYF.

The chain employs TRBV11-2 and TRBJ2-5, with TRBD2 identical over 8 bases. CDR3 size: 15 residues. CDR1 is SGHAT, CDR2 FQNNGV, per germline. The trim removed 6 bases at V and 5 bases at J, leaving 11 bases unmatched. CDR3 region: CASRSTGGPGETQYF. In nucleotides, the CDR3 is TGTGCCAGCAGATCAACGGGGGGGCCTGGGGAGACCCAGTACTTC. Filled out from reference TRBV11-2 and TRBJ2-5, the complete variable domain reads EAGVAQSPRYKIIEKRQSVAFWCNPISGHATLYWYQQILGQGPKLLIQFQNNGVVDDSQLPKDRFSAERLKGVDSTLKIQPAKLEDSAVYLCASRSTGGPGETQYFGPGTRLLVL.

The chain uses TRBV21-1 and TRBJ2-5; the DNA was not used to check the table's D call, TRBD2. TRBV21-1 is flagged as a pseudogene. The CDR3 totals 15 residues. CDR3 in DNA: TGTGCCAGCAGCTCTGGGGAGGGCCACCAAGAGACCCAGTACTTC. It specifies CASSSGEGHQETQYF.

The CDR3 DNA is TGTGCCAGCAGGTCCGGGACAGGGGCCTACGAGCAGTACTTC. Protein sequence: CASRSGTGAYEQYF. The chain couples TRBV27 to TRBJ2-7, with TRBD1 matching 10 bases. After removal of 6 bases from V and 2 bases from J, the junction contained 4 bases not matched to a gene. Germline values: CDR1 MNHEY, CDR2 SMNVEV (reference sequence). The CDR3 has 14 amino acids.